This entry lists 28 T cell receptor beta chains sequenced from one sample in a study of T cell changes during pregnancy in multiple sclerosis. Only in-frame clones appear in the TCRdb table, and some are missing; sequencing was by immunoSEQ multiplex PCR. The sample consists of around 31,000 clones, approximately 94% of them appearing once. The sequencing used CD4+ T cells from peripheral blood mononuclear cells, collected in the second trimester of pregnancy. The receptor source for this set is a female donor with multiple sclerosis, enrolled in a pregnancy study.

The chain employs TRBV19 and TRBJ2-1; TRBD2 aligns across 14 bases. CDR3 size: 16 residues. V lost 6 bases, J lost 6 bases, and 7 bases stayed unmatched. Germline CDR1 is LNHDA and CDR2 is SQIVND (reference sequence). The chain's CDR3 is CASRGTSGRATNEQFF. Written as DNA, the CDR3 is TGTGCCAGTAGGGGGACTAGCGGGAGAGCAACCAATGAGCAGTTCTTC.

This clone showed up just once. In nucleotides, the CDR3 is TGTGCCAGCAGCTTACCGACCGGGGAGCTGTTTTTT. Translating gives CASSLPTGELFF. This chain uses TRBV13 with TRBJ2-2; D uncertain. This CDR3 comprises 12 residues. Trimming stripped 2 bases from V and 5 bases from J, with 3 bases between. The germline gives CDR1 PRHDT, CDR2 FYEKMQ (reference sequence).

This clone was detected once. V and J are TRBV30 and TRBJ2-3; TRBD2 matches 7 bases. From germline, CDR1 is GTSNPN and CDR2 SVGIG (reference sequence). The CDR3 contains 13 residues. The CDR3 sequence is CASTGGPTDTQYF. The DNA for the CDR3 is TGTGCGTCGACGGGGGGTCCAACAGATACGCAGTATTTT.

This clone has only a few counts. The chain links TRBV5-1 to TRBJ1-5, with D unresolved. CDR1 and CDR2 (germline): SGHRS, YFSETQ. V lost 1 base and J 7 bases, leaving 15 bases between the germline ends. This CDR3 comprises 15 residues. CDR3 nucleotide sequence: TGCGCCAGCAGCTTGCATGGGAGCCCCGAACAGCCCCAGCATTTT. Its translation is CASSLHGSPEQPQHF. The full variable domain, rest sourced from reference TRBV5-1 and TRBJ1-5, is KAGVTQTPRYLIKTRGQQVTLSCSPISGHRSVSWYQQTPGQGLQFLFEYFSETQRNKGNFPGRFSGRQFSNSRSEMNVSTLELGDSALYLCASSLHGSPEQPQHFGDGTRLSIL.

V is TRBV28 and J is TRBJ1-5; TRBD1 agrees at 7 bases. The V and J ends lost 5 bases and 4 bases, in that order; junction bases with no gene match: 8. Germline V gene lookup returns CDR1 MDHEN and CDR2 SYDVKM. This CDR3 region has 15 residues. In DNA form, the CDR3 reads TGTGCCAGCAGTACATCACAGGGGCATAATCAGCCCCAGCATTTT. It encodes CASSTSQGHNQPQHF.

For the CDR3, the DNA is TGTGCCAGCAGTTTATACTACAACCGGGGAGGATACAATGAGCAGTTCTTC. Its protein is CASSLYYNRGGYNEQFF. V and J are TRBV28 and TRBJ2-1; D might be TRBD2 (6 bases). The CDR3 is made up of 17 amino acids. Germline assignment: CDR1 MDHEN and CDR2 SYDVKM. V was pared by 1 base and J by 4 bases, with 17 bases between.

The chain couples TRBV5-1 to TRBJ2-1; D is possibly TRBD2 (6 bases). The CDR3 loop spans 15 amino acids. Per the germline V gene, CDR1 is SGHRS and CDR2 is YFSETQ. V was cut by 4 bases and J by 7 bases, with 18 bases left in between. The CDR3 DNA follows: TGCGCCAGCAGCCCTCAGGCGGGGACGGGGAATGAGCAGTTCTTC. Translation: CASSPQAGTGNEQFF. Looking up the rest from reference TRBV5-1 and TRBJ2-1 gives the full variable domain: KAGVTQTPRYLIKTRGQQVTLSCSPISGHRSVSWYQQTPGQGLQFLFEYFSETQRNKGNFPGRFSGRQFSNSRSEMNVSTLELGDSALYLCASSPQAGTGNEQFFGPGTRLTVL.

J is TRBJ2-1 and V is TRBV6-5, with TRBD2 matching over 7 bases. Germline V gene sequence: CDR1 MNHEY, CDR2 SVGAGI. The CDR3 loop spans 15 amino acids. Losses at the gene ends were 4 bases for V and 12 bases for J; bases not matched to a gene: 15. CDR3 loop: CASSSVFSGGGGQFF. The CDR3 DNA reads as TGTGCCAGCAGTTCCGTCTTCAGCGGTGGGGGGGGGCAGTTCTTC.

The chain links TRBV5-8 to TRBJ2-1, with unresolved D. Germline CDR1 SGHTS, CDR2 YDEGEE. This CDR3 contains 12 residues. Trimming stripped 6 bases from V and 3 bases from J, with 7 bases between. The CDR3 spells CASKFSYNEQFF. CDR3 nucleotide sequence: TGTGCCAGCAAGTTCAGCTACAATGAGCAGTTCTTC.

This chain connects TRBV11-1 to TRBJ1-1, with TRBD1 identical over 8 bases. Germline lookup yields CDR1 SGHAT and CDR2 FQDESV (reference sequence). The CDR3 is 16 residues long. V was clipped by 1 base and J by 0 bases; unmatched bases: 4. CDR3 DNA: TGTGCCAGCAGCTTAGGGACAGGGCAATTGAACACTGAAGCTTTCTTT. It codes for CASSLGTGQLNTEAFF.

The chain is built from TRBV27 and TRBJ1-2, with 7 nucleotides matching TRBD1. The germline V gene encodes CDR1 MNHEY and CDR2 SMNVEV (reference sequence). The trim removed 6 bases at V and 3 bases at J, leaving 10 bases unmatched. This CDR3 region has 15 residues. The CDR3 spells CASSLYQGVDYGYTF. CDR3 nucleotides: TGTGCCAGCAGCCTATACCAGGGGGTGGACTATGGCTACACCTTC.

This clone was picked up one time. The chain is built from TRBV25-1 and TRBJ2-7, with D possibly being TRBD1 (5 bases). Per the germline V gene, CDR1 is MGHDK and CDR2 is SYGVNS. V lost 2 bases to trimming and J lost 3 bases, with 17 bases between them. CDR3 length: 16 residues. The CDR3 DNA sequence: TGTGCCAGCAGTGAAGAAGAGAGTGAAGGACACTACGAGCAGTACTTC. It encodes CASSEEESEGHYEQYF.

The chain carries TRBV5-1 and TRBJ2-2; 8 nucleotides agree with TRBD1. This CDR3 comprises 16 residues. Germline CDR1 SGHRS, CDR2 YFSETQ. J gave up 6 bases and V 4 bases, and 11 bases lay outside the gene matches. The CDR3 DNA follows: TGCGCCAGCAGCACTAAGGACAGGGTTGGAGCCGGGGAGCTGTTTTTT. It yields the protein CASSTKDRVGAGELFF.

The rearrangement links TRBV19 to TRBJ1-5, with TRBD1 matching over 9 bases. The V segment lost 6 bases and the J segment 6 bases; nucleotides outside the gene matches: 6. Germline assignment: CDR1 LNHDA and CDR2 SQIVND (reference sequence). The CDR3 sequence is 14 residues long. The CDR3 DNA reads as TGTGCCAGTAGCCGACAGGGGGTTCGTCAGCCCCAGCATTTT. This codes for CASSRQGVRQPQHF. Together with reference TRBV19 and TRBJ1-5, the CDR3 gives the full variable domain: DGGITQSPKYLFRKEGQNVTLSCEQNLNHDAMYWYRQDPGQGLRLIYYSQIVNDFQKGDIAEGYSVSREKKESFPLTVTSAQKNPTAFYLCASSRQGVRQPQHFGDGTRLSIL.

The chain combines TRBV28 with TRBJ1-1; tentatively, D is TRBD1 (6 bases). The CDR3 extends over 14 amino acids. V was shortened by 4 bases and J by 5 bases, with 14 bases between the two germline ends. In germline, CDR1 is MDHEN, CDR2 SYDVKM. The CDR3 protein is CASSSLGARTEAFF. The CDR3 DNA reads as TGTGCCAGCAGTTCCCTGGGGGCGAGGACTGAAGCTTTCTTT.

This clone was counted a single time. V gene TRBV4-2 combines with J gene TRBJ2-6; tentative D call: TRBD2 (7 bases). This CDR3 comprises 19 residues. The V end was cut by 2 bases, the J end by 2 bases, with 19 bases between. Germline assignment: CDR1 LGHNA and CDR2 YNFKEQ. In DNA, the CDR3 is TGTGCCAGCAGCCAAAGGGGGACCGCGGGAGCTCCTGGGGCCAACGTCCTGACTTTC. It codes for CASSQRGTAGAPGANVLTF.

V usage is TRBV18 and J usage is TRBJ2-7; 9 positions match TRBD1. The CDR3 covers 17 residues. Germline CDR1 is KGHSH and CDR2 is LQKENI. V shed 0 bases, J shed 3 bases, and the junction held 9 bases outside the gene matches. The CDR3 here is CASSPPRQGEGGYEQYF. CDR3 coding DNA: TGTGCCAGCTCACCACCAAGACAGGGGGAAGGAGGCTACGAGCAGTACTTC.

The chain joins TRBV28 to TRBJ2-5; TRBD1 aligns across 7 bases. This CDR3 spans 14 amino acids. Germline-derived CDR1 and CDR2 are MDHEN and SYDVKM. Trimming took 5 bases from V and 4 from J; bases not matched to a gene: 7. The CDR3, as DNA: TGTGCCAGCAGTCGACAGGGAAAGAGAGAGACCCAGTACTTC. Translation: CASSRQGKRETQYF.

This rearrangement joins TRBV30 to TRBJ2-3, with D uncertain. CDR3 length: 15 amino acids. The V end lost 4 bases, the J end lost 0 bases, and 14 bases lay between the germline ends. Germline lookup yields CDR1 GTSNPN and CDR2 SVGIG (reference sequence). The DNA for the CDR3 is TGTGCCTGGAAAAGAGATAAGCCTAGCACAGATACGCAGTATTTT. Residues: CAWKRDKPSTDTQYF.

The V call is TRBV9, the J call TRBJ1-2; 9 bases agree with TRBD1. Germline V gene lookup returns CDR1 SGDLS and CDR2 YYNGEE. The CDR3 extends over 13 amino acids. V was clipped by 0 bases and J by 6 bases; unmatched bases: 0. CDR3 sequence reads: CASSVGTGDGYTF. The CDR3 DNA reads TGTGCCAGCAGCGTAGGGACAGGGGATGGCTACACCTTC.

The J gene is TRBJ2-1, the V gene TRBV18, with 7 bases that match TRBD1. The CDR3 runs to 13 residues. V gave up 6 bases and J gave up 5 bases; unmatched junction bases: 4. Per the germline V gene, CDR1 is KGHSH and CDR2 is LQKENI. The CDR3 DNA reads as TGTGCCAGCTCGCCGGGACAGAACAATGAGCAGTTCTTC. Residues: CASSPGQNNEQFF.

The chain links TRBV7-9 to TRBJ2-1; D is uncertain. V was clipped by 1 base and J by 6 bases, with 7 bases between them. The germline V gene encodes CDR1 SEHNR and CDR2 FQNEAQ (reference sequence). This CDR3 has 13 amino acids. CDR3: CASSLGATNEQFF. For the CDR3, the DNA is TGTGCCAGCAGCTTAGGAGCAACCAATGAGCAGTTCTTC.

The rearrangement uses TRBV4-1 and TRBJ2-1; D is unclear. The CDR3 consists of 15 residues. The V end lost 2 bases, the J end lost 5 bases, and 13 bases lay between the germline ends. Germline V lookup: CDR1 MGHRA, CDR2 YSYEKL. The CDR3 DNA is TGCGCCAGCAGCCAACCAAGTTCGCCTAACAATGAGCAGTTCTTC. Protein product: CASSQPSSPNNEQFF.

The rearrangement joins TRBV5-1 to TRBJ2-1, with TRBD1 identical over 10 bases. CDR3 length equals 14 residues. With 3 bases clipped from V and 6 bases from J, the junction kept 3 bases outside the gene matches. Germline values: CDR1 SGHRS, CDR2 YFSETQ. The CDR3 spells CASSSRTGGNEQFF. CDR3 sequence (DNA): TGCGCCAGCAGCTCACGGACAGGGGGCAATGAGCAGTTCTTC.

V gene TRBV6-5 combines with J gene TRBJ2-3; TRBD1 matches 7 bases. The ends lost 5 bases at V and 0 bases at J; junction bases unmatched: 5. CDR3 length: 15 residues. Germline V CDR1 and CDR2: MNHEY, SVGAGI. Written as DNA, the CDR3 is TGTGCCAGCAGTACCGACAGGGCTAGCACAGATACGCAGTATTTT. Its protein product is CASSTDRASTDTQYF.

The chain joins TRBV11-2 to TRBJ1-5, with a tentative D call TRBD1 (5 bases). The length of the CDR3 is 15 residues. Trimming took 0 bases from V and 2 from J, leaving 8 bases between them. From germline, CDR1 is SGHAT and CDR2 FQNNGV. CDR3 coding DNA: TGTGCCAGCAGCTTAGAAGGGGCAGGCAATCAGCCCCAGCATTTT. Its protein is CASSLEGAGNQPQHF.

J is TRBJ2-2 and V is TRBV7-2; D is unclear. This CDR3 is 12 amino acids long. Germline V gene lookup returns CDR1 SGHTA and CDR2 FQGNSA. With 4 bases removed from V and 5 bases from J, the gap between germline ends came to 5 bases. In nucleotides, the CDR3 is TGTGCCAGCAGCTACGCGACCGGGGAGCTGTTTTTT. This gives the protein CASSYATGELFF.

V gene TRBV6-5 combines with J gene TRBJ2-1, with a possible D match to TRBD2 (6 bases). The V end lost 6 bases, the J end lost 2 bases, and 14 bases lay between the germline ends. The germline CDR1 and CDR2 sequences are MNHEY and SVGAGI. This CDR3 region has 15 residues. In DNA form, the CDR3 reads TGTGCCAGCAGCCCCACCGCGGGGACCTACAATGAGCAGTTCTTC. This codes for CASSPTAGTYNEQFF.